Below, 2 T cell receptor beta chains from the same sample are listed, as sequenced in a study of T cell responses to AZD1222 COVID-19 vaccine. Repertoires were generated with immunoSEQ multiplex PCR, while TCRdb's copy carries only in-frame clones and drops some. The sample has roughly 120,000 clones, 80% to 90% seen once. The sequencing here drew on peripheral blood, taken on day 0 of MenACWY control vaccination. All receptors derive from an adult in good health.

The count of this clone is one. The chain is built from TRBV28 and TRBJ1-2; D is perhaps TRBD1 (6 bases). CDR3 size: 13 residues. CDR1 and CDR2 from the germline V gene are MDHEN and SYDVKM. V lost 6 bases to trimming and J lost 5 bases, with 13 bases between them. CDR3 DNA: TGTGCCAGCAGCCTACGGGACAATTATGGCTACACCTTC. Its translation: CASSLRDNYGYTF.

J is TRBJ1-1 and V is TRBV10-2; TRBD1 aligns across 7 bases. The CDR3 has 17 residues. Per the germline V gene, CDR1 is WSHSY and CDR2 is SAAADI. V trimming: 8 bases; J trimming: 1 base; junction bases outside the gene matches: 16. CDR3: CASCGGTGQSTNTEAFF. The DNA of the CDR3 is TGCGCCAGCTGCGGAGGTACGGGACAGTCCACGAACACTGAAGCTTTCTTT.